Given below is one TCR beta chain in context. Its antigen is undetermined. Enrollment shut out patients with autoimmune disease history or systemic immunosuppression. This specimen comes from a study of OX40 agonist ivuxolimab in advanced cancers. Whole-study findings and limits: CD8+ T cells were the subset that, on average, had more expanded clones than CD4+. At 0.1 to 3.0 mg/kg and by week 6, CD4+ and CD8+ T cells in the blood had expanded clonally.

The CDR3 is 15 amino acids. Trimming at V came to 3 bases and at J to 6 bases, leaving 3 bases not matched to a gene. Germline V gives CDR1 SNHLY, CDR2 FYNNEI. Libraries were prepared by immunoSEQ multiplex PCR; TCRdb keeps only in-frame clonotypes and omits some of them. This sample has 65,000 to 85,000 clones, with around 87% found just once. The receptor was isolated from an adult with an advanced solid tumor such as melanoma, head and neck, liver or kidney cancer. The gene calls are TRBV2 and TRBJ2-4; TRBD2 aligns across 12 bases. The sample here was CD4+ or CD8+ T cells sorted from blood, taken in a trial of the OX40 agonist ivuxolimab. CDR3 DNA sequence: TGTGCCAGCAGTGATGCTAGCGGGGGGGCAAACATTCAGTACTTC. Translated, it gives CASSDASGGANIQYF.